This T cell receptor beta chain comes out of a study of cytotoxic CD8 clonotypes in ibrutinib-treated CLL. Repertoires were generated with immunoSEQ multiplex PCR, while TCRdb's copy carries only in-frame clones and drops some. The repertoire holds some 80,000 clones, with roughly 80% as singletons. As for this clone: What it binds is not known.

Germline lookup yields CDR1 MNHEY and CDR2 SVGAGI. This CDR3 spans 15 amino acids. V was trimmed by 5 bases and J by 2 bases, leaving 13 bases between them. Whole-study findings and limits: Clonality was elevated at ibrutinib response and had returned toward baseline at progression.

Sequences were derived from PBMCs, sampled after 12 months of ibrutinib treatment. The chain combines TRBV6-5 with TRBJ2-4; a weak D match, TRBD1 (6 bases). The TCR comes from a human donor with chronic lymphocytic leukemia. DNA of the CDR3: TGTGCCAGCAGTGGCCACAGGGATTCCAAAAACATTCAGTACTTC. Translated: CASSGHRDSKNIQYF.